This T cell receptor beta chain is drawn from a study of blood T cell repertoires in COVID-19. Across the whole study: The study drew acute and convalescent COVID-19 samples from the United States, Italy and Spain.

As processed by the authors: Scientists estimated how many nucleated cells there were by amplifying reference gene primers. The table came from immunoSEQ multiplex PCR; TCRdb's copy has only in-frame clones and leaves some out. Clone size and V and J calls were adopted from that table, with D and trimming inferred from the DNA. The table shows over 45,000 clones, with around four fifths occurring only once. The CDR3 runs 15 residues. The germline CDR1 and CDR2 sequences are WSHSY and SAAADI. With 6 bases removed from V and 7 bases from J, the gap between germline ends came to 22 bases. The rearrangement links TRBV10-2 to TRBJ2-7, with D perhaps matching TRBD2 (6 bases). The receptor's source is a woman in her sixties or seventies with acute or convalescent COVID-19. Sample: peripheral blood. The CDR3, as DNA: TGCGCCAGCAGATTAGCGGCATCCCCCTCGGGAGAGCAGTACTTC. Translation gives CASRLAASPSGEQYF.